Below are 31 T cell receptor beta chains sequenced from a single sample in a study of T cells after yellow fever vaccination. TCRdb passed the 5' RACE reads through MiXCR, listing each CDR3 protein once. Of 25,000 to 30,000 distinct CDR3 sequences listed, 6% to 8% were seen once; the top ten hold approximately 25%. The sample here was PBMCs, either bulk or a sorted T-cell subset (CD4+, CD8+, memory, or dextramer-sorted; not recorded which), taken on the day of the yellow fever booster vaccination. Receptor source: a man aged 30 to 45 who received the YFV17D yellow fever vaccine.

This clonotype showed up many times. The genes are TRBV12-3 or TRBV12-4 and TRBJ1-2; D ambiguous. CDR3 length: 13 amino acids. Trimming cost V 3 bases and J 2 bases, with 7 bases left between them. CDR3 region: CASSLQENYGYTF. CDR3 DNA: TGTGCCAGCAGTTTGCAAGAAAACTATGGCTACACCTTC.

This clonotype appeared many times. The genes are TRBV6-5 and TRBJ2-2, with TRBD2 matching over 8 bases. This CDR3 spans 17 amino acids. CDR1 is MNHEY, CDR2 SVGAGI, per germline. The V segment lost 2 bases and the J segment 0 bases; nucleotides outside the gene matches: 5. CDR3 region: CASSYASGSANTGELFF. The CDR3 nucleotides read TGTGCCAGCAGTTACGCGAGCGGGAGCGCGAACACCGGGGAGCTGTTTTTT.

In this sample, this clonotype turned up a few times. The CDR3 is CAWRGGHNTEAFF. The CDR3 DNA follows: TGTGCCTGGAGAGGTGGACATAACACTGAAGCTTTCTTT. J is TRBJ1-1 and V is TRBV30, with D perhaps TRBD1 (5 bases). The germline V and J ends were trimmed by 3 bases and 2 bases, with 10 bases remaining between them. The CDR3 is made up of 13 amino acids. The germline CDR1 and CDR2 sequences are GTSNPN and SVGIG (reference sequence).

This clonotype came up many times. The chain combines TRBV5-1 with TRBJ2-3, with D perhaps matching TRBD1 (6 bases). Trimming removed 5 bases from V and 2 bases from J, with 12 bases in between. CDR3 size: 14 residues. CDR1 and CDR2 (germline): SGHRS, YFSETQ. CDR3 in amino acids: CASSLDRPTDTQYF. The CDR3 coding sequence is TGCGCCAGCAGTCTCGACAGGCCCACAGATACGCAGTATTTT.

The sample holds many counts of this clonotype. This chain connects TRBV5-1 to TRBJ2-1; weak D call: TRBD2 (6 bases). CDR1 is SGHRS, CDR2 YFSETQ, per germline. The CDR3 totals 16 residues. Trimming took 4 bases from V and 4 from J, leaving 18 bases between them. The CDR3 nucleotides are TGCGCCAGCAGCCCCAACGGACTAAACCAATACAATGAGCAGTTCTTC. This sequence encodes CASSPNGLNQYNEQFF.

This clonotype was found many times. The chain recombines TRBV7-2 with TRBJ2-7, with TRBD1 identical over 12 bases. The CDR3 extends over 14 amino acids. The V gene end was trimmed by 5 bases and the J gene end by 6 bases; junction bases not matched to a gene: 5. Per the germline V gene, CDR1 is SGHTA and CDR2 is FQGNSA. CDR3 protein: CASSARDRGREQYF. CDR3 DNA sequence: TGTGCCAGCAGCGCCAGGGACAGGGGGCGCGAGCAGTACTTC.

This chain uses TRBV4-3 with TRBJ2-2, with 11 bases that match TRBD1. V lost 3 bases to trimming and J lost 1 base; unmatched junction nucleotides: 13. Germline CDR1 reads LGHNA; CDR2 reads YSLEER. The CDR3 totals 20 residues. DNA of the CDR3: TGCGCCAGCAGCCACCCGGACAGGGGGCATCCTTTGGGGAACACCGGGGAGCTGTTTTTT. It encodes CASSHPDRGHPLGNTGELFF.

Ten or more counts support this clonotype. The rearrangement uses TRBV28 and TRBJ2-1, with 12 bases fitting TRBD1. V was clipped by 7 bases and J by 8 bases; unmatched bases: 12. Per germline, CDR1 MDHEN and CDR2 SYDVKM. CDR3 size: 16 residues. CDR3 loop: CASTSSPGQGAHEQFF. CDR3 nucleotides: TGTGCCAGCACCTCCTCCCCGGGACAGGGGGCACATGAGCAGTTCTTC.

This clonotype showed up many times. The chain has TRBV12-3 or TRBV12-4 and TRBJ2-1; D is possibly TRBD1 (5 bases). The CDR3 is made up of 14 amino acids. V gave up 0 bases and J gave up 7 bases, with 10 bases separating them. The CDR3 is CASSLAQGRNEQFF. The CDR3 nucleotides are TGTGCCAGCAGTTTAGCGCAGGGTCGGAATGAGCAGTTCTTC.

Many counts were recorded for this clonotype. J is TRBJ2-7 and V is TRBV5-1; TRBD2 aligns across 13 bases. The CDR3 is 16 residues long. V lost 0 bases and J lost 7; bases outside the gene matches: 7. Germline V lookup: CDR1 SGHRS, CDR2 YFSETQ. CDR3 region: CASSLGGLAGSGEQYF. CDR3 coding DNA: TGCGCCAGCAGCTTGGGGGGACTAGCGGGAAGCGGAGAGCAGTACTTC.

This clonotype has at least ten counts. The V gene is TRBV6-2 or TRBV6-3, the J gene TRBJ2-7; tentatively, D is TRBD1 or TRBD2 (5 bases each). CDR1 is MNHEY and CDR2 is SVGEGT in the germline V gene. Trimming stripped 7 bases from V and 2 bases from J, with 12 bases between. The CDR3 contains 13 residues. Here the CDR3 reads CASTIRETYEQYF. CDR3 DNA sequence: TGTGCCAGCACCATCAGGGAGACCTACGAGCAGTACTTC.

This clonotype was counted at least ten times. The genes are TRBV5-1 and TRBJ2-1; 9 nucleotides line up with TRBD2. V gave up 3 bases and J gave up 12 bases; unmatched junction bases: 7. This CDR3 has 13 residues. Per germline, CDR1 SGHRS and CDR2 YFSETQ. The CDR3 spells CASSWYSGSWQFF. CDR3 DNA: TGCGCCAGCAGCTGGTATAGCGGGAGTTGGCAGTTCTTC.

This clonotype was seen at least ten times. The chain carries TRBV29-1 and TRBJ1-1; no firm D call. Trimming pared 4 bases from V and 3 bases from J, leaving 12 bases between. Germline V lookup: CDR1 SQVTM, CDR2 ANQGSEA. The CDR3 consists of 13 residues. CDR3 nucleotide sequence: TGCAGCGTTGCGGGATTTTGGGACACTGAAGCTTTCTTT. Translating gives CSVAGFWDTEAFF.

This clonotype was seen many times. The V and J genes are TRBV7-8 and TRBJ2-2, with D possibly being TRBD2 (5 bases). V was clipped by 10 bases and J by 4 bases, with 22 bases between them. Germline CDR1 reads SGHVS; CDR2 reads FQNEAQ. The CDR3 contains 16 residues. CDR3 in DNA: TGTGCCACCAAGGAGGCGATACGGTTTACCACCGGGGAGCTGTTTTTT. Encoded protein: CATKEAIRFTTGELFF.

The sample holds a few counts of this clonotype. This chain connects TRBV12-5 to TRBJ2-5, with 7 bases that match TRBD2. CDR3 size: 18 residues. Germline V gives CDR1 LGHNT, CDR2 FRNRAP. Trimming cost V 0 bases and J 3 bases; bases outside gene matches: 13. The CDR3 protein is CASGLVAGIAGEEETQYF. CDR3 coding DNA: TGTGCTAGTGGTTTGGTGGCAGGGATAGCGGGCGAGGAAGAGACCCAGTACTTC.

This clonotype has just a few counts. The chain is built from TRBV7-2 and TRBJ1-1, with 9 bases fitting TRBD1. Germline CDR1 SGHTA, CDR2 FQGNSA. The CDR3 sequence is 18 residues long. V was pared by 3 bases and J by 1 base, with 12 bases of the junction left unmatched. The CDR3: CASSFPGGTGWWNTEAFF. In nucleotides, the CDR3 is TGTGCCAGCAGCTTTCCCGGCGGGACAGGGTGGTGGAACACTGAAGCTTTCTTT.

The chain recombines TRBV20-1 with TRBJ2-5; D may be TRBD1 or TRBD2 (6 bases each). This CDR3 spans 13 amino acids. The ends were cut back, 7 bases at V and 5 bases at J, with 17 bases in the middle. Germline V gives CDR1 DFQATT, CDR2 SNEGSKA (reference sequence). The CDR3 DNA sequence: TGCAGTGTTAGGGGCCAAGGGGGGGAGACCCAGTACTTC. It is translated as CSVRGQGGETQYF.

This clonotype appeared a few times. The V gene is TRBV7-9, the J gene TRBJ1-2, with D hard to call. The CDR3 has 13 residues. Looked up from germline, CDR1 is SEHNR and CDR2 is FQNEAQ (reference sequence). V shed 6 bases and J shed 3 bases, with 11 bases lying between them. Here the CDR3 reads CASSSGEYYGYTF. As DNA, the CDR3 is TGTGCCAGCAGTTCAGGCGAGTACTATGGCTACACCTTC.

This clonotype showed up just a few times. The chain has TRBV7-2 and TRBJ2-5, with D uncertain. The CDR3 length is 13 residues. V was pared by 1 base and J by 3 bases, with 6 bases between. The germline CDR1 and CDR2 sequences are SGHTA and FQGNSA. The CDR3: CASSLVGEETQYF. The CDR3 DNA sequence: TGTGCCAGCAGCTTAGTTGGGGAAGAGACCCAGTACTTC.

This clonotype appeared many times. The chain couples TRBV29-1 to TRBJ2-1; 7 bases line up with TRBD1. V shed 6 bases, J shed 3 bases, and the junction held 8 bases outside the gene matches. Germline loops: CDR1 SQVTM, CDR2 ANQGSEA. The CDR3 is made up of 14 amino acids. CDR3 loop: CSVKTGTVYNEQFF. As DNA, the CDR3 is TGCAGCGTCAAAACTGGGACAGTCTACAATGAGCAGTTCTTC.

The chain is built from TRBV20-1 and TRBJ1-1; possible D gene TRBD1, 6 bases. The CDR3 runs 12 residues. Germline V CDR1 and CDR2: DFQATT, SNEGSKA (reference sequence). V was pared by 5 bases and J by 4 bases, with 11 bases between. The CDR3 nucleotides read TGCAGTGCTCAAGGGGGTTCCACTGAAGCTTTCTTT. Translation gives CSAQGGSTEAFF.

This clonotype showed up many times. This chain connects TRBV6-5 to TRBJ2-2; D remains ambiguous. Per germline, CDR1 MNHEY and CDR2 SVGAGI. This CDR3 spans 12 amino acids. The V and J ends lost 5 bases and 5 bases respectively, with 6 bases between them. CDR3 sequence reads: CASSTQTGELFF. The DNA for the CDR3 is TGTGCCAGCAGTACCCAGACCGGGGAGCTGTTTTTT.

Ten or more counts support this clonotype. The rearrangement links TRBV5-1 to TRBJ1-1; maybe TRBD1 (6 bases). CDR1 is SGHRS and CDR2 is YFSETQ in the germline V gene. CDR3 length: 15 amino acids. Trimming stripped 0 bases from V and 0 bases from J, with 9 bases between. The chain's CDR3 is CASSLEGGMNTEAFF. The DNA for the CDR3 is TGCGCCAGCAGCTTGGAGGGGGGGATGAACACTGAAGCTTTCTTT. The full variable domain, its missing parts supplied by reference TRBV5-1 and TRBJ1-1, is KAGVTQTPRYLIKTRGQQVTLSCSPISGHRSVSWYQQTPGQGLQFLFEYFSETQRNKGNFPGRFSGRQFSNSRSEMNVSTLELGDSALYLCASSLEGGMNTEAFFGQGTRLTVV.

In this sample, this clonotype turned up a few times. V and J are TRBV6-2 or TRBV6-3 and TRBJ2-7; 8 nucleotides line up with TRBD2. This CDR3 comprises 15 residues. Unmatched junction bases numbered 11, after V lost 6 bases and J lost 4 bases. Germline CDR1 is MNHEY and CDR2 is SVGEGT. As DNA, the CDR3 is TGTGCCAGCAGACTTCGTACTAGCGGTCTTTACGAGCAGTACTTC. It encodes CASRLRTSGLYEQYF.

This clonotype was recorded at least ten times. The chain recombines TRBV6-1 with TRBJ1-1, with TRBD1 identical over 7 bases. Germline CDR1 is MNHNS and CDR2 is SASEGT. V trimming: 5 bases; J trimming: 5 bases; junction bases outside the gene matches: 11. The CDR3 runs to 15 residues. CDR3 DNA sequence: TGTGCCAGCAGTAAAAAAGGGACAGCCGGTACTGAAGCTTTCTTT. It encodes CASSKKGTAGTEAFF.

This clonotype showed up just a few times. The rearrangement uses TRBV7-6 and TRBJ2-2; no clear D. The germline V gene has CDR1 SGHVS and CDR2 FNYEAQ. The CDR3 is 16 amino acids. V was trimmed by 1 base and J by 0 bases, leaving 9 bases between them. Written as DNA, the CDR3 is TGTGCCAGCAGCTTAGTGGCGGTTACGAACACCGGGGAGCTGTTTTTT. Translating gives CASSLVAVTNTGELFF.

This clonotype was detected only a few times. V is TRBV29-1 and J is TRBJ2-7; TRBD1 matches at 7 bases. Per germline, CDR1 SQVTM and CDR2 ANQGSEA. The CDR3 contains 14 residues. V dropped 7 bases and J dropped 3; count of bases not matched to a gene: 12. CDR3 sequence: CSAVGRQGVYEQYF. The CDR3, as DNA: TGCAGCGCTGTGGGACGGCAGGGGGTCTACGAGCAGTACTTC.

This clonotype was counted a few times. This chain connects TRBV7-8 to TRBJ2-7; D may correspond to TRBD1 or TRBD2 (6 bases each). The V end lost 1 base, the J end lost 6 bases, and 25 bases lay between the germline ends. This CDR3 is 18 amino acids long. Looked up from germline, CDR1 is SGHVS and CDR2 is FQNEAQ. The CDR3 reads CASSLVTGFQRVVAEQYF. Written as DNA, the CDR3 is TGTGCCAGCAGCTTAGTTACAGGGTTCCAGCGGGTAGTGGCCGAGCAGTACTTC.

Concerning this clonotype itself: This may come from a read error, since a much larger clone is one base off. The chain uses TRBV15 and TRBJ1-5; D is perhaps TRBD1 or TRBD2 (6 bases each). TRBJ2-3 explains the end of the DNA better; the J call may be wrong. Germline V CDR1 and CDR2: LNHNV, YYDKDF (reference sequence). The CDR3 totals 15 residues. The CDR3 is CATSRTSGEVQPQYF. CDR3 nucleotide sequence: TGTGCCACCAGCAGAACGTCAGGGGAGGTCCAGCCCCAGTATTTT.

In this sample, this clonotype turned up a few times. The V gene is TRBV24-1, the J gene TRBJ2-5, with 7 bases lining up with TRBD1. Trimming removed 0 bases from V and 0 bases from J; junction bases left unmatched: 3. The CDR3 totals 16 residues. Germline values: CDR1 KGHDR, CDR2 SFDVKD. For the CDR3, the DNA is TGTGCCACCAGTGATTTGCAGACAGGGCACCAAGAGACCCAGTACTTC. Translated: CATSDLQTGHQETQYF.

The chain employs TRBV7-2 and TRBJ1-5; a possible D gene is TRBD1 (5 bases). V was shortened by 1 base and J by 5 bases, with 9 bases between the two germline ends. Germline CDR1 SGHTA, CDR2 FQGNSA. This CDR3 is 14 amino acids long. The CDR3 loop reads CASSLGDSYQPQHF. For the CDR3, the DNA is TGTGCCAGCAGCTTAGGAGACAGTTATCAGCCCCAGCATTTT.